Listed here are 21 T cell receptor beta chains from one sample, sequenced in a study of vaccination and CD4 T cells after COVID-19. The treatment is: roughly ten-day PBMC culture with coronavirus spike peptide pools or control peptides (ViraFEST assay). The unexposed donor provided CD4+ T cells, which were taken before the COVID-19 pandemic (2011-2018). The antigens of these receptors remain unknown. Sequencing of cultured CD4+ T cell DNA used the Oncomine TCR Beta short-read assay. One entry per CDR3 protein, called by TCRdb with MiXCR from the PCR reads. The sample consists of 9,200 or so distinct CDR3 sequences, 45% to 55% of them appearing once. Specimen: CD4+ T cells from blood, cultured in vitro. These receptors were obtained from a human donor in good health.

The chain has TRBV30 and TRBJ2-7; D unclear. The CDR3 length is 11 residues. Per germline, CDR1 GTSNPN and CDR2 SVGIG (reference sequence). V lost 4 bases and J 0 bases, leaving 4 bases between the germline ends. CDR3 loop: CAWTDSYEQYF. The CDR3 nucleotides are TGTGCCTGGACAGACTCCTACGAGCAGTACTTC.

This sequence joins TRBV6-5 and TRBJ2-7, with a tentative D call TRBD2 (6 bases). The CDR3 has 15 amino acids. In germline, CDR1 is MNHEY, CDR2 SVGAGI. Trimming took off 3 bases at V and 7 bases at J, with 19 bases between the two ends. For the CDR3, the DNA is TGTGCCAGCAGTTATTTTCCTGGGGGGTCCCGAGAGCAGTACTTC. It is translated as CASSYFPGGSREQYF.

The V gene is TRBV2, the J gene TRBJ2-5; TRBD2 matches 7 bases. This CDR3 is built from 16 residues. The germline CDR1 and CDR2 sequences are SNHLY and FYNNEI. Germline trimming cut 7 bases from V and 4 bases from J; bases unmatched to any gene: 15. Here the CDR3 reads CASKNRGPREGETQYF. For the CDR3, the DNA is TGTGCCAGCAAGAACCGAGGACCCAGGGAGGGAGAGACCCAGTACTTC.

This clonotype appeared a few times. The chain's CDR3 is CASSLGVLSGVNTGELFF. The CDR3 DNA sequence: TGTGCCAGCAGCTTAGGGGTTCTGAGCGGGGTAAACACCGGGGAGCTGTTTTTT. The chain has TRBV7-2 and TRBJ2-2; 7 nucleotides agree with TRBD2. CDR1 and CDR2 from the germline V gene are SGHTA and FQGNSA. The CDR3 has 18 amino acids. V was clipped by 1 base and J by 2 bases; unmatched bases: 10.

The chain combines TRBV6-2 or TRBV6-3 with TRBJ2-2; TRBD2 agrees at 10 bases. V shed 7 bases and J 6 bases; nucleotides not matched to a gene: 8. Germline-derived CDR1 and CDR2 are MNHEY and SVGEGT. The CDR3 loop spans 15 amino acids. As DNA, the CDR3 is TGTGCCAGCAATGGTCTAGCGGGGGTTTCCGGGGAGCTGTTTTTT. This gives the protein CASNGLAGVSGELFF.

The gene calls are TRBV20-1 and TRBJ2-7; 10 bases match TRBD1. The CDR3 is 12 amino acids. CDR1 and CDR2 from the germline V gene are DFQATT and SNEGSKA (reference sequence). CDR3 loop: CSGTGATYEQYF. CDR3 coding DNA: TGCAGCGGGACAGGGGCAACCTACGAGCAGTACTTC.

The table lists this clonotype with a count of one. V gene TRBV2 combines with J gene TRBJ1-4; a weak D match, TRBD1 (6 bases). Germline CDR1 reads SNHLY; CDR2 reads FYNNEI. V lost 6 bases, J lost 8 bases, and 10 bases lay in between. The CDR3 contains 12 residues. CDR3 sequence: CASRRGAEKLFF. CDR3 coding DNA: TGTGCCAGCAGGAGGGGGGCCGAAAAACTGTTTTTT.

V usage is TRBV7-2 and J usage is TRBJ1-5; TRBD1 aligns across 7 bases. The CDR3 runs to 15 residues. V lost 5 bases to trimming and J lost 4 bases; unmatched junction nucleotides: 8. From germline, CDR1 is SGHTA and CDR2 FQGNSA. The CDR3 DNA follows: TGTGCCAGCAGCCCGACAGGGTCGAAGAATCAGCCCCAGCATTTT. Its translation is CASSPTGSKNQPQHF.

The chain has TRBV10-1 and TRBJ1-1; no definite D call. The CDR3 sequence is 13 residues long. Trimming shortened V by 2 bases and J by 7 bases, and 11 bases separated the two germline ends. Germline V CDR1 and CDR2: WNHNN, SYGVQD (reference sequence). CDR3 protein: CASSEAQRDEAFF. As DNA, the CDR3 is TGCGCCAGCAGTGAGGCCCAGCGGGATGAAGCTTTCTTT.

The CDR3 reads CASSYSPDYEQYF. Here the CDR3 DNA reads TGTGCCAGCAGTTACAGCCCAGACTACGAGCAGTACTTC. J is TRBJ2-7 and V is TRBV6-5; D gene unclear. The CDR3 has 13 residues. V lost 2 bases, J lost 3 bases, and 8 bases lay in between. Per the germline V gene, CDR1 is MNHEY and CDR2 is SVGAGI.

The rearrangement links TRBV6-1 to TRBJ1-6, with no clear D. Germline V gene lookup returns CDR1 MNHNS and CDR2 SASEGT. CDR3 length: 16 residues. Deletions cut 1 base from V and 7 bases from J, with 14 bases between. The CDR3 region has the DNA TGTGCCAGCAGTGAAGAGGTTTCGGCAGGAAATTCACCCCTCCACTTT. This encodes CASSEEVSAGNSPLHF.

This clonotype occurred a few times. The chain joins TRBV20-1 to TRBJ1-2; perhaps TRBD1 as D (5 bases). This CDR3 contains 15 residues. Germline V gives CDR1 DFQATT, CDR2 SNEGSKA (reference sequence). The V end was cut by 1 base, the J end by 4 bases, with 16 bases between. The chain's CDR3 is CSARGERGSSYGYTF. The CDR3 DNA reads as TGCAGTGCTAGAGGGGAACGGGGGAGCAGCTATGGCTACACCTTC.

The V gene is TRBV6-2 or TRBV6-3, the J gene TRBJ1-1, with 8 positions matching TRBD1. The CDR3 is 15 residues long. CDR1 is MNHEY, CDR2 SVGEGT, per germline. The junction had 12 bases not matched to a gene; V was cut back by 6 bases and J by 6 bases. The chain's CDR3 is CASRQSTGVAAEAFF. CDR3 DNA sequence: TGTGCCAGCAGACAATCGACAGGGGTTGCCGCTGAAGCTTTCTTT.

There are a few counts of this clonotype. The rearrangement uses TRBV6-1 and TRBJ2-2, with 7 bases identical to TRBD2. The V segment lost 3 bases and the J segment 7 bases; nucleotides outside the gene matches: 11. The CDR3 totals 16 residues. The germline gives CDR1 MNHNS, CDR2 SASEGT. The CDR3 DNA sequence: TGTGCCAGCAGTGAGGAGAGACTAGCTTTGGGCGGGGAGCTGTTTTTT. Protein: CASSEERLALGGELFF.

The chain links TRBV7-9 to TRBJ1-2, with TRBD1 as a possible D gene (5 bases). This CDR3 is built from 11 residues. Trimming removed 3 bases at V and 8 bases at J, with 7 bases between. In germline, CDR1 is SEHNR, CDR2 FQNEAQ (reference sequence). The CDR3 reads CASSLRGGYTF. For the CDR3, the DNA is TGTGCCAGCAGCTTGAGGGGCGGCTACACCTTC.

The chain links TRBV27 to TRBJ1-6; 9 nucleotides match TRBD1. The CDR3 length is 16 residues. Germline CDR1 MNHEY, CDR2 SMNVEV (reference sequence). Trimming cost V 6 bases and J 10 bases; bases outside gene matches: 13. The CDR3 reads CASRDTGGRGQSPLHF. The CDR3 DNA sequence: TGTGCCAGCAGGGACACAGGGGGCCGGGGTCAATCACCCCTCCACTTT.

The rearrangement links TRBV6-2 or TRBV6-3 to TRBJ1-5, with D tentatively TRBD1 (5 bases). The germline V gene has CDR1 MNHEY and CDR2 SVGEGT. This CDR3 has 16 amino acids. Trimming cost V 7 bases and J 0 bases, with 16 bases left between them. The CDR3 nucleotides are TGTGCCAGCAAGCCCTTGGGGGGGGATAGCAATCAGCCCCAGCATTTT. This sequence encodes CASKPLGGDSNQPQHF.

This rearrangement joins TRBV29-1 to TRBJ2-3; D is perhaps TRBD2 (5 bases). Germline CDR1 reads SQVTM; CDR2 reads ANQGSEA. The CDR3 has 13 residues. The V and J ends lost 6 bases and 1 base respectively, with 11 bases between them. CDR3 amino acids: CSVAGLGTDTQYF. DNA of the CDR3: TGCAGCGTAGCCGGACTCGGCACAGATACGCAGTATTTT.

This sequence joins TRBV7-6 and TRBJ2-3, with 8 bases fitting TRBD2. CDR3 length: 16 amino acids. V dropped 2 bases and J dropped 8; count of bases not matched to a gene: 12. Looked up from germline, CDR1 is SGHVS and CDR2 is FNYEAQ. The CDR3 region has the DNA TGTGCCAGCAGCTTAAGGCTAGCGGCGGGGGGCGTTACGCAGTATTTT. It specifies CASSLRLAAGGVTQYF.

The rearrangement joins TRBV6-2 or TRBV6-3 to TRBJ2-1, with D maybe TRBD1 (7 bases). Trimming shortened V by 7 bases and J by 5 bases, and 18 bases separated the two germline ends. This CDR3 is 15 amino acids long. The V gene's germline CDR1 is MNHEY and CDR2 SVGEGT. CDR3 sequence (DNA): TGTGCCAGCACCTTACCAGGGGGGCCTAACAATGAGCAGTTCTTC. Translation: CASTLPGGPNNEQFF.

J is TRBJ2-7 and V is TRBV7-2; no clear D gene. Germline lookup yields CDR1 SGHTA and CDR2 FQGNSA. The CDR3 has 14 residues. V shed 4 bases and J shed 1 base, with 11 bases lying between them. The CDR3 region has the DNA TGTGCCAGCAGCTCCCTGCCTGGATCCTACGAGCAGTACTTC. Its translation is CASSSLPGSYEQYF. The full variable domain, in which reference TRBV7-2 and TRBJ2-7 provide the parts outside the CDR3, is GAGVSQSPSNKVTEKGKDVELRCDPISGHTALYWYRQSLGQGLEFLIYFQGNSAPDKSGLPSDRFSAERTGGSVSTLTIQRTQQEDSAVYLCASSSLPGSYEQYFGPGTRLTVT.